This T cell receptor beta chain was identified in a study of T-cell reconstitution after alpha-beta-depleted transplantation in children. Trimming cost V 6 bases and J 8 bases, with 14 bases left between them. The CDR3 spans 12 residues. Germline V gene sequence: CDR1 DFQATT, CDR2 SNEGSKA (reference sequence). It was with unique molecular identifiers that the TCRbeta library was prepared. MiXCR, run by TCRdb on the PCR reads, gives a single entry per CDR3 protein. The repertoire holds 640,000 or so distinct CDR3 sequences, with roughly 15% as singletons. The TCR originated in a human donor who donated a stem cell graft to a child with acute myeloid leukemia. Here the sequenced sample was PBMCs from the stem cell graft donor, taken from the stem cell graft. V gene TRBV20-1 combines with J gene TRBJ2-1; tentatively, D is TRBD1 or TRBD2 (5 bases each). The CDR3 nucleotides read TGCAGTGCCCGCGCAGGGAGCGATGAGCAGTTCTTC. This translates into CSARAGSDEQFF.